Listed below are T cell receptor beta chains from one sample, sequenced in a study of blood T cells in healthy people across ages. TCRdb called the 5' RACE reads again in MiXCR, with one record for every CDR3 protein. This table holds around 1,000,000 distinct CDR3 sequences, 20% to 25% found once. These same records also appear under a second study, on T cells of mothers and their children.

Sequenced sample: blood. The receptors stem from a girl under 10 years old in good health. Each CDR3 is given with its conserved first and last residue. The D gene is left open where the match is weak. The size of a clone is reported for some rows only, either as once, few or many, or as a class for expanded clones.

V,J,D,size,CDR3,DNA
TRBV6-1,TRBJ2-1,TRBD2,few,CASRGTSGIPYNEQFF,TGTGCCAGCCGTGGGACTAGCGGGATCCCCTACAATGAGCAGTTCTTC
TRBV5-1,TRBJ2-5,TRBD2,few,CASSLGSIAGAGETQYF,TGCGCCAGCAGCTTGGGGTCTATAGCGGGGGCCGGGGAGACCCAGTACTTC
TRBV10-3,TRBJ1-2,-,few,CAIREDLVNYGYTF,TGTGCCATCAGGGAGGACCTAGTAAACTATGGCTACACCTTC
TRBV20-1,TRBJ2-1,TRBD2,-,CSSGTSGVGEQFF,TGCAGTTCCGGGACTAGCGGGGTCGGTGAGCAGTTCTTC
TRBV10-3,TRBJ1-1,-,few,CAISEGKNTEAFF,TGTGCCATCAGTGAGGGGAAGAACACTGAAGCTTTCTTT
TRBV28,TRBJ2-5,TRBD1,-,CASSQGHETGWQETQYF,TGTGCCAGCAGTCAAGGGCACGAGACAGGGTGGCAAGAGACCCAGTACTTC
TRBV12-3/TRBV12-4,TRBJ2-6,TRBD1,-,CASSSPQGGSTGANVLTF,TGTGCCAGCAGTTCACCACAGGGGGGTTCGACTGGGGCCAACGTCCTGACTTTC
TRBV20-1,TRBJ2-3,-,-,CSAKLVVADTQYF,TGCAGTGCTAAGTTAGTTGTGGCAGATACGCAGTATTTT
TRBV29-1,TRBJ2-1,-,few,CSAPRVGTEYNEQFF,TGCAGCGCTCCGCGGGTTGGGACGGAGTACAATGAGCAGTTCTTC
TRBV5-1,TRBJ2-3,-,-,CASSLSGRKDTQYF,TGCGCCAGCAGCTTGTCCGGGAGAAAGGATACGCAGTATTTT
TRBV5-1,TRBJ2-3,TRBD1,many,CASSLAPDRGPDTQYF,TGCGCCAGCAGCTTGGCCCCGGACAGGGGACCCGATACGCAGTATTTT
TRBV20-1,TRBJ2-1,TRBD2,-,CSARVAGASHYNEQFF,TGCAGTGCTAGAGTAGCGGGAGCATCCCACTACAATGAGCAGTTCTTC
TRBV5-6,TRBJ2-7,-,-,CASSLIRATVDEQYF,TGTGCCAGCAGCTTGATAAGGGCTACAGTGGACGAGCAGTACTTC
TRBV20-1,TRBJ2-3,-,-,CSAEESSTDTQYF,TGCAGTGCTGAAGAGTCTAGCACAGATACGCAGTATTTT
TRBV29-1,TRBJ2-1,TRBD2,few,CSVAGGSRFSEQFF,TGCAGCGTTGCGGGAGGGTCAAGGTTTAGTGAGCAGTTCTTC
TRBV2,TRBJ2-7,TRBD1,once,CASNPRDRDYEQYF,TGTGCCAGCAATCCTAGGGACAGGGACTACGAGCAGTACTTC
TRBV20-1,TRBJ2-5,-,-,CSARDREPRETQYF,TGCAGTGCTAGAGACAGAGAACCTAGGGAGACCCAGTACTTC
TRBV11-2,TRBJ2-5,TRBD1,few,CASSSDRRRETQYF,TGTGCCAGCAGCTCGGACAGGCGGAGGGAGACCCAGTACTTC
TRBV7-9,TRBJ2-4,-,-,CASSPTVPLAKNIQYF,TGTGCCAGCAGTCCTACAGTTCCACTAGCCAAAAACATTCAGTACTTC
TRBV29-1,TRBJ1-2,-,-,CSVGRGLGYTF,TGCAGCGTTGGGAGGGGCTTGGGCTACACCTTC
TRBV29-1,TRBJ2-5,-,-,CGVEGWAEETQYF,TGCGGCGTTGAAGGGTGGGCAGAAGAGACCCAGTACTTC
TRBV24-1,TRBJ2-3,TRBD1,-,CATSDLGQGPDTQYF,TGTGCCACCAGTGATTTGGGACAGGGACCAGATACGCAGTATTTT
TRBV3-1,TRBJ1-1,-,-,CASSRRGGTNTEAFF,TGTGCCAGCAGCCGAAGGGGGGGCACGAACACTGAAGCTTTCTTT
TRBV2,TRBJ2-2,-,-,CASKEQGGDTGELFF,TGTGCCAGCAAGGAACAGGGCGGGGACACCGGGGAGCTGTTTTTT
TRBV7-3,TRBJ1-3,-,-,CASSLTGSSGNTIYF,TGTGCCAGCAGCTTAACGGGGTCCTCTGGAAACACCATATATTTT
TRBV2,TRBJ1-5,-,-,CASSEGADNQPQHF,TGTGCCAGCAGTGAAGGGGCAGATAATCAGCCCCAGCATTTT
TRBV29-1,TRBJ2-5,TRBD2,few,CSVARERGPGETQYF,TGCAGCGTAGCCCGAGAGCGGGGACCCGGGGAGACCCAGTACTTC
TRBV7-2,TRBJ2-3,-,-,CASSSGHTDTQYF,TGTGCCAGCAGCTCCGGTCACACAGATACGCAGTATTTT
TRBV4-3,TRBJ2-7,-,-,CASSQDRTQDEQYF,TGCGCCAGCAGCCAAGATAGGACACAGGACGAGCAGTACTTC
TRBV27,TRBJ1-1,-,-,CASGLALNTEAFF,TGTGCCAGCGGGCTAGCCCTGAACACTGAAGCTTTCTTT
TRBV12-3/TRBV12-4,TRBJ2-3,-,-,CASSPMPVAGTQYF,TGTGCCAGCAGTCCCATGCCCGTGGCAGGTACGCAGTATTTT
TRBV7-9,TRBJ2-7,-,-,CASSDLQGTTEDEQYF,TGTGCCAGCAGCGACCTCCAGGGGACCACCGAGGACGAGCAGTACTTC
TRBV29-1,TRBJ2-1,-,-,CSVESLALHEQFF,TGCAGCGTTGAGAGTCTAGCCCTTCATGAGCAGTTCTTC
TRBV9,TRBJ2-7,-,-,CASSVSTQQSYEQYF,TGTGCCAGCAGCGTAAGTACGCAGCAGAGCTACGAGCAGTACTTC
TRBV29-1,TRBJ2-7,TRBD1,-,CSVVRGDREDSYEQYF,TGCAGCGTTGTTAGGGGGGACAGGGAGGACTCCTACGAGCAGTACTTC
TRBV4-1,TRBJ1-4,TRBD1,-,CASSQDVRGDEKLFF,TGCGCCAGCAGCCAAGACGTCAGGGGGGATGAAAAACTGTTTTTT
TRBV14,TRBJ2-5,TRBD2,-,CASSSGLAFEETQYF,TGTGCCAGCAGCTCGGGACTAGCTTTCGAGGAGACCCAGTACTTC
TRBV6-2/TRBV6-3,TRBJ2-7,-,few,CATESDEQYF,TGTGCCACAGAGTCGGACGAGCAGTACTTC
TRBV5-1,TRBJ1-2,-,-,CASSLEGSHYTF,TGCGCCAGCAGCTTGGAGGGGTCCCACTACACCTTC
TRBV20-1,TRBJ2-7,TRBD2,many,CSARGTSGYEQYF,TGCAGTGCTAGGGGGACTAGCGGCTACGAGCAGTACTTC
TRBV2,TRBJ2-7,-,-,CASSGQPPNEQYF,TGTGCCAGCAGTGGACAGCCCCCCAACGAGCAGTACTTC
TRBV9,TRBJ1-2,-,-,CASSGRGPQLSNYGYTF,TGTGCCAGCAGCGGAAGAGGCCCACAGCTCTCCAACTATGGCTACACCTTC
TRBV11-2,TRBJ2-1,-,-,CATLRTGAKYNEQFF,TGTGCCACCCTGCGGACGGGAGCCAAATACAATGAGCAGTTCTTC
TRBV12-3/TRBV12-4,TRBJ2-7,TRBD2,few,CASSPALAGVREQYF,TGTGCCAGCAGTCCGGCCTTAGCGGGAGTGAGAGAGCAGTACTTC
TRBV29-1,TRBJ2-2,-,-,CSVVLGRTGELFF,TGCAGCGTTGTGTTAGGGCGGACCGGGGAGCTGTTTTTT
TRBV12-3/TRBV12-4,TRBJ2-3,-,-,CASSLARIDTQYF,TGTGCCAGCAGTTTAGCGCGTATTGATACGCAGTATTTT
TRBV20-1,TRBJ2-5,-,-,CSARDTRSGLETQYF,TGCAGTGCTAGAGATACCAGGTCAGGATTAGAGACCCAGTACTTC
TRBV28,TRBJ2-5,TRBD1,-,CASSLDRVSETQYF,TGTGCCAGCAGTTTAGACAGGGTTTCAGAGACCCAGTACTTC
TRBV15,TRBJ2-1,-,few,CATSRDSVRGGIVNEQFF,TGTGCCACCAGCAGAGATTCCGTTCGGGGCGGGATAGTCAATGAGCAGTTCTTC
TRBV4-1,TRBJ1-2,-,-,CASSPTGKPGYTF,TGCGCCAGCAGCCCAACCGGGAAGCCTGGCTACACCTTC
TRBV29-1,TRBJ2-3,TRBD2,-,CSVGIVAGGTTDTQYF,TGCAGCGTTGGGATAGTAGCGGGAGGGACCACAGATACGCAGTATTTT
TRBV2,TRBJ2-5,-,-,CASSLVWGETQYF,TGTGCCAGCAGTTTAGTTTGGGGGGAGACCCAGTACTTC
TRBV29-1,TRBJ2-1,TRBD1,once,CSLGTGVSEQFF,TGCAGCCTAGGGACAGGGGTCAGTGAGCAGTTCTTC
TRBV5-5,TRBJ1-4,TRBD1,few,CASSGDRDSYFATNEKLFF,TGTGCCAGCAGCGGGGACCGGGACAGTTATTTTGCAACTAATGAAAAACTGTTTTTT
TRBV6-1,TRBJ2-7,-,few,CASLTPSYEQYF,TGTGCCAGCCTAACACCCTCCTACGAGCAGTACTTC
TRBV20-1,TRBJ1-5,TRBD1,few,CSARATGDQPQHF,TGCAGTGCTAGAGCGACAGGGGACCAGCCCCAGCATTTT
TRBV6-5,TRBJ2-7,TRBD1,-,CASSSTDRGDPYEQYF,TGTGCCAGCAGTTCCACGGACAGGGGGGATCCCTACGAGCAGTACTTC
TRBV28,TRBJ2-5,TRBD1,once,CASSLGQGLGEETQYF,TGTGCCAGCAGTTTGGGACAGGGGCTAGGCGAGGAGACCCAGTACTTC
TRBV28,TRBJ2-7,-,once,CASSSQLSYEQYF,TGTGCCAGCAGTTCCCAACTAAGCTACGAGCAGTACTTC